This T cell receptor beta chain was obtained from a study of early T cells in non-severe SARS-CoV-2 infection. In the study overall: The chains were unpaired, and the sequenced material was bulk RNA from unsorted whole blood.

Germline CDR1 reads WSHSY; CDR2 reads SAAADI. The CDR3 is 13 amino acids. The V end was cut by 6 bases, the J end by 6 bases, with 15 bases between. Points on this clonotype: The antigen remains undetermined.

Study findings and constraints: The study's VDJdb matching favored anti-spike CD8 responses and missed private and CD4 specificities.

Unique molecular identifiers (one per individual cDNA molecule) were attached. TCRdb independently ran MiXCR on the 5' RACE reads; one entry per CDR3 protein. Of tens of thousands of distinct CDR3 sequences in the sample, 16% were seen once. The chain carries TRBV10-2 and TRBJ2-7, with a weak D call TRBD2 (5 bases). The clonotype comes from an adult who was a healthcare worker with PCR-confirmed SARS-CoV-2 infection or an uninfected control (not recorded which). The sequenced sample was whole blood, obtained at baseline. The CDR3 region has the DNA TGCGCCAGCAGAGACCCAACGGGGTTCGAGCAGTACTTC. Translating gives CASRDPTGFEQYF.